One sample yielded the 29 T cell receptor beta chains listed below, sequenced in a study of blood T cell repertoires in COVID-19. Some clones are missing from TCRdb's copy, which holds only in-frame ones; the method was immunoSEQ multiplex PCR. The sample lists 150,000 or so clones; roughly four fifths were seen once. Input material: peripheral blood. These receptors were taken from a human donor in a cohort sampled during active COVID-19.

This chain uses TRBV27 with TRBJ2-7; tentatively, D is TRBD1 (7 bases). Germline CDR1 reads MNHEY; CDR2 reads SMNVEV (reference sequence). CDR3 length: 14 amino acids. The V gene lost 5 bases and the J gene lost 5 bases, with 16 bases spanning the gap. CDR3 in amino acids: CASSPRQGEDEQYF. CDR3 nucleotide sequence: TGTGCCAGCAGTCCTCGGCAGGGGGAGGACGAGCAGTACTTC.

The chain joins TRBV28 to TRBJ1-2, with a tentative D call TRBD1 (6 bases). The germline V gene encodes CDR1 MDHEN and CDR2 SYDVKM. There are 13 residues in the CDR3. V was pared by 6 bases and J by 4 bases, with 12 bases between. The CDR3 region has the DNA TGTGCCAGCAGGGAAGGACAGATCTATGGCTACACCTTC. This gives the protein CASREGQIYGYTF.

This chain connects TRBV10-2 to TRBJ1-6; 9 bases align to TRBD1. V gave up 0 bases and J gave up 14 bases; unmatched junction bases: 8. The CDR3 length is 15 residues. Germline-derived CDR1 and CDR2 are WSHSY and SAAADI. The CDR3 sequence is CASSESGQGSQALHF. The CDR3 DNA reads TGCGCCAGCAGTGAGTCGGGACAGGGATCGCAGGCCCTCCACTTT.

This chain connects TRBV18 to TRBJ1-2, with D possibly TRBD1 on 5 matching bases. CDR3 length: 14 amino acids. V lost 2 bases and J lost 1, with 8 bases in between. CDR1 and CDR2 (germline): KGHSH, LQKENI. The CDR3 DNA sequence: TGTGCCAGCTCACCAAACGGGGGTAACTATGGCTACACCTTC. As protein: CASSPNGGNYGYTF.

This clone was found a few times. The chain combines TRBV5-6 with TRBJ1-5; no firm D call. Germline assignment: CDR1 SGHDT and CDR2 YYEEEE. CDR3 size: 16 residues. V dropped 2 bases and J dropped 6 bases, with 18 bases sitting between them. CDR3 sequence (DNA): TGTGCCAGCAGCTTTGGAGGGTTGATGGTTAGTCAGCCCCAGCATTTT. Amino acids: CASSFGGLMVSQPQHF.

The CDR3 DNA is TGTGCCAGCAGTCGGGGGGAGGCCGGGGAGCTGTTTTTT. Translating it yields CASSRGEAGELFF. The J gene is TRBJ2-2, the V gene TRBV27; 7 bases agree with TRBD2. V shed 5 bases and J 6 bases; nucleotides not matched to a gene: 3. CDR1 and CDR2 from the germline V gene are MNHEY and SMNVEV (reference sequence). This CDR3 has 13 residues.

The chain is built from TRBV10-2 and TRBJ2-5; 9 positions agree with TRBD2. The CDR3 covers 15 residues. Germline-derived CDR1 and CDR2 are WSHSY and SAAADI. V gave up 0 bases and J gave up 5 bases; unmatched junction bases: 4. CDR3 amino acids: CASSESGLASETQYF. CDR3 nucleotide sequence: TGCGCCAGCAGTGAGTCGGGACTAGCATCGGAGACCCAGTACTTC.

Many counts were recorded for this clone. V usage is TRBV5-1 and J usage is TRBJ2-7, with 7 bases that match TRBD2. This CDR3 has 15 residues. Germline V CDR1 and CDR2: SGHRS, YFSETQ. V lost 0 bases and J lost 4; bases outside the gene matches: 7. DNA of the CDR3: TGCGCCAGCAGCTTGGTGGCTAGCGGACAATACGAGCAGTACTTC. Protein product: CASSLVASGQYEQYF.

This clone was seen a single time. The gene calls are TRBV10-3 and TRBJ2-3; tentatively, D is TRBD1 (5 bases). Germline CDR1 and CDR2: ENHRY and SYGVKD. V lost 6 bases, J lost 2 bases, and 12 bases lay in between. The length of the CDR3 is 14 residues. The CDR3 DNA sequence: TGTGCCATCAGATCAGGGTCGGACACAGATACGCAGTATTTT. Protein sequence: CAIRSGSDTDTQYF.

The chain couples TRBV27 to TRBJ2-7; D not resolved. Germline assignment: CDR1 MNHEY and CDR2 SMNVEV (reference sequence). The CDR3 is made up of 13 amino acids. The germline V and J ends were trimmed by 6 bases and 1 base, with 10 bases remaining between them. CDR3 in DNA: TGTGCCAGCAGCCCCGGCAGGTCCTACGAGCAGTACTTC. It specifies CASSPGRSYEQYF.

This chain connects TRBV15 to TRBJ2-1, with 7 bases aligning to TRBD2. Germline V gene data show CDR1 as LNHNV and CDR2 as YYDKDF (reference sequence). The CDR3 contains 19 residues. V lost 3 bases, J lost 5 bases, and 19 bases stayed unmatched. CDR3 in amino acids: CATSSPGVGGRALDNEQFF. As DNA, the CDR3 is TGTGCCACCAGCAGTCCTGGAGTGGGCGGGAGAGCCCTAGACAATGAGCAGTTCTTC.

The chain combines TRBV9 with TRBJ1-4; 7 positions agree with TRBD1. This CDR3 comprises 15 residues. Unmatched junction bases numbered 5, after V lost 4 bases and J lost 2 bases. Germline CDR1 is SGDLS and CDR2 is YYNGEE. CDR3 loop: CASSPMTGTNEKLFF. CDR3 DNA: TGTGCCAGCAGCCCCATGACAGGGACTAATGAAAAACTGTTTTTT.

V gene TRBV7-2 combines with J gene TRBJ1-1; the match to TRBD1 covers 9 bases. The CDR3 runs to 16 residues. J was trimmed by 1 base and V by 1 base; bases with no gene match: 4. Per germline, CDR1 SGHTA and CDR2 FQGNSA. CDR3 loop: CASSLVGTGSNTEAFF. The CDR3, as DNA: TGTGCCAGCAGCTTAGTAGGGACAGGGTCGAACACTGAAGCTTTCTTT.

The V call is TRBV5-5, the J call TRBJ1-4; possible D gene TRBD1, 6 bases. The V end was cut by 4 bases, the J end by 4 bases, with 11 bases between. The germline V gene has CDR1 SGHKS and CDR2 YYEKEE (reference sequence). The CDR3 length is 14 residues. The CDR3 here is CASSAGTFNEKLFF. The CDR3, as DNA: TGTGCCAGCAGCGCCGGGACATTTAATGAAAAACTGTTTTTT. The full variable domain, in which reference TRBV5-5 and TRBJ1-4 provide the parts outside the CDR3, is DAGVTQSPTHLIKTRGQQVTLRCSPISGHKSVSWYQQVLGQGPQFIFQYYEKEERGRGNFPDRFSARQFPNYSSELNVNALLLGDSALYLCASSAGTFNEKLFFGSGTQLSVL.

This chain uses TRBV19 with TRBJ2-1; 9 bases are a match to TRBD2. V lost 11 bases and J lost 9; bases outside the gene matches: 14. CDR1 LNHDA and CDR2 SQIVND come from the germline V gene (reference sequence). The CDR3 has 14 residues. CDR3 sequence reads: CASGSGGRGSEQFF. As DNA, the CDR3 is TGTGCCTCCGGCTCGGGCGGGAGGGGGAGTGAGCAGTTCTTC.

J is TRBJ2-5 and V is TRBV6-5; unclear D gene. This CDR3 contains 11 residues. With 6 bases removed from V and 7 bases from J, the gap between germline ends came to 9 bases. Germline CDR1 and CDR2: MNHEY and SVGAGI. Here the CDR3 DNA reads TGTGCCAGCAGCCCCCCGGGGACCCAGTACTTC. Amino acids: CASSPPGTQYF.

This chain uses TRBV23-1 with TRBJ2-1, with TRBD1 matching over 8 bases. TRBV23-1 carries the ORF label, with uncertain function. The CDR3 is made up of 20 amino acids. Unmatched junction bases numbered 19, after V lost 4 bases and J lost 2 bases. For the CDR3, the DNA is TGCGCCAGCAGTCCGACGATTAAGCTCCGAGGACAGGGTCCCTACAATGAGCAGTTCTTC. This encodes CASSPTIKLRGQGPYNEQFF.

DNA for the CDR3: TGTGCCAGCAGCGACCTATACAGGGGGAATTACGAGCAGTACTTC. Translated, it gives CASSDLYRGNYEQYF. The rearrangement links TRBV7-2 to TRBJ2-7, with TRBD1 matching 8 bases. The CDR3 has 15 residues. J was trimmed by 4 bases and V by 5 bases; bases with no gene match: 10. Germline-derived CDR1 and CDR2 are SGHTA and FQGNSA.

This sequence joins TRBV4-3 and TRBJ1-3; TRBD1 agrees at 7 bases. Germline V lookup: CDR1 LGHNA, CDR2 YSLEER. With 2 bases clipped from V and 8 bases from J, the junction kept 6 bases outside the gene matches. The CDR3 loop spans 14 amino acids. The CDR3 region has the DNA TGCGCCAGCAGCCAAAAAAGGGGGCCGGACACCATATATTTT. Its protein is CASSQKRGPDTIYF.

J is TRBJ1-6 and V is TRBV9, with D perhaps TRBD1 (6 bases). This CDR3 has 13 amino acids. Germline V gene sequence: CDR1 SGDLS, CDR2 YYNGEE. V gave up 6 bases and J gave up 13 bases, with 17 bases separating them. CDR3: CASTGQSPGPLHF. Written as DNA, the CDR3 is TGTGCCAGCACCGGACAGTCGCCGGGCCCCCTCCACTTT.

This clone was recorded a few times. This chain joins TRBV2 and TRBJ1-3, with D possibly TRBD1 on 6 matching bases. CDR1 and CDR2 from the germline V gene are SNHLY and FYNNEI. Trimming stripped 2 bases from V and 1 base from J, with 12 bases between. This CDR3 is 16 amino acids long. CDR3 sequence: CASSEYQGTSGNTIYF. CDR3 DNA: TGTGCCAGCAGTGAATACCAGGGGACATCTGGAAACACCATATATTTT.

The chain has TRBV6-2 or TRBV6-3 and TRBJ1-5, with TRBD1 as a possible D gene (6 bases). V was pared by 2 bases and J by 2 bases, with 13 bases between. Germline V gene lookup returns CDR1 MNHEY and CDR2 SVGEGT. The CDR3 spans 16 residues. For the CDR3, the DNA is TGTGCCAGCAGTTACGTACAGGGTTTAGGCAATCAGCCCCAGCATTTT. Residues: CASSYVQGLGNQPQHF.

The chain employs TRBV7-8 and TRBJ2-1, with a possible D match to TRBD1 (7 bases). The CDR3 has 15 amino acids. The V end was cut by 5 bases, the J end by 4 bases, with 15 bases between. Germline CDR1 is SGHVS and CDR2 is FQNEAQ. The CDR3 loop reads CASSRGGGSYNEQFF. The CDR3 DNA reads TGTGCCAGCAGCCGCGGAGGGGGCTCTTACAATGAGCAGTTCTTC.

The chain combines TRBV7-2 with TRBJ2-7; D might be TRBD1 (5 bases). The CDR3 length is 14 residues. CDR1 is SGHTA, CDR2 FQGNSA, per germline. Deletions cut 1 base from V and 0 bases from J, with 7 bases between. Here the CDR3 reads CASSLGGASYEQYF. The CDR3 DNA is TGTGCCAGCAGCTTAGGTGGGGCCTCCTACGAGCAGTACTTC.

The rearrangement joins TRBV28 to TRBJ2-7; D unclear. The CDR3 has 12 residues. Deletions cut 5 bases from V and 4 bases from J, with 9 bases between. Germline V CDR1 and CDR2: MDHEN, SYDVKM. The DNA for the CDR3 is TGTGCCAGCAGTCCTGACTTGTACGAGCAGTACTTC. Its translation: CASSPDLYEQYF.

The V and J genes are TRBV12-3 or TRBV12-4 and TRBJ2-1, with TRBD2 identical over 8 bases. The CDR3 extends over 12 amino acids. V lost 6 bases, J lost 7 bases, and 2 bases stayed unmatched. CDR3 DNA: TGTGCCAGCAGCTCTAGCGGGAATGAGCAGTTCTTC. Protein product: CASSSSGNEQFF.

This sequence joins TRBV10-3 and TRBJ1-3; tentative D call: TRBD1 (5 bases). Germline CDR1 ENHRY, CDR2 SYGVKD. CDR3 length equals 14 residues. V lost 2 bases and J lost 1, with 6 bases in between. CDR3 coding DNA: TGTGCCATCAGTGAGGGGGCTTCTGGAAACACCATATATTTT. Translation: CAISEGASGNTIYF.

The genes are TRBV18 and TRBJ1-2, with D unresolved. In germline, CDR1 is KGHSH, CDR2 LQKENI. V was pared by 6 bases and J by 8 bases, with 16 bases between. The CDR3 is made up of 13 amino acids. This CDR3 is CASSDREIGGYTF. Written as DNA, the CDR3 is TGTGCCAGCTCCGACCGGGAGATTGGGGGCTACACCTTC. The complete variable domain, with remaining parts taken from reference TRBV18 and TRBJ1-2, reads NAGVMQNPRHLVRRRGQEARLRCSPMKGHSHVYWYRQLPEEGLKFMVYLQKENIIDESGMPKERFSAEFPKEGPSILRIQQVVRGDSAAYFCASSDREIGGYTFGSGTRLTVV.

This chain connects TRBV7-6 to TRBJ2-6, with D possibly TRBD1 on 6 matching bases. Trimming cost V 7 bases and J 2 bases, with 12 bases left between them. The CDR3 consists of 15 residues. The V gene's germline CDR1 is SGHVS and CDR2 FNYEAQ. This CDR3 is CASTLGAPGANVLTF. The CDR3 DNA reads as TGTGCCAGCACCCTGGGGGCCCCTGGGGCCAACGTCCTGACTTTC.